This TCR beta chain derives from a study of beta chain features in type 1 diabetes. Study-level findings and limits: Moderate yet significant TCRB CDR3 shortening was seen in Type 1 diabetes patients in all four CD4+ subsets. Within patients, naive, central memory and Treg TCRB repertoires seemed more similar than within healthy donors.

All of the isolated RNA was reverse transcribed, so expressed TCRB transcripts were sequenced. Produced via immunoSEQ multiplex PCR; TCRdb's table is partial and in-frame only. Among 100,000 to 150,000 clones, approximately 15% were seen once, and the ten largest hold around 2.5%. This clone showed up just a few times. Antigen: not known. Germline V gene lookup returns CDR1 SGHTA and CDR2 FQGNSA. This CDR3 is built from 15 residues. The V and J ends lost 2 bases and 4 bases respectively, with 11 bases between them. CD45RO/CCR7/CD25/CD127/CD95/CD27 separated CD4+ naive, central memory, regulatory and stem cell-like memory cells by sorting.

This TCR was recovered from a man aged 18 to 29 with type 1 diabetes. The chain is built from TRBV7-2 and TRBJ2-2; the D is unclear. The sequenced material came from central memory CD4+ T cells from blood. The CDR3 is CASSLSQMSTGELFF. In nucleotides, the CDR3 is TGTGCCAGCAGCTTAAGTCAGATGTCCACCGGGGAGCTGTTTTTT. Supplemented by reference TRBV7-2 and TRBJ2-2, the full variable domain reads GAGVSQSPSNKVTEKGKDVELRCDPISGHTALYWYRQSLGQGLEFLIYFQGNSAPDKSGLPSDRFSAERTGGSVSTLTIQRTQQEDSAVYLCASSLSQMSTGELFFGEGSRLTVL.